This TCR beta chain was obtained from a study of T cell changes during pregnancy in multiple sclerosis. Here immunoSEQ multiplex PCR was the method, and the copy in TCRdb shows in-frame clones only, minus some. Here the sample spans roughly 40,000 clones, 70% to 90% being singletons. V lost 1 base and J 0 bases, leaving 8 bases between the germline ends. CDR3 length equals 16 residues. The germline CDR1 and CDR2 sequences are SGHRS and YFSETQ. The source was CD4+ T cells from peripheral blood mononuclear cells, collected after pregnancy. V gene TRBV5-1 combines with J gene TRBJ1-6, with D unclear. The clonotype was recovered from a female donor with multiple sclerosis, enrolled in a pregnancy study. CDR3 coding DNA: TGCGCCAGCAGCTTGACTCCGAGCTCCTATAATTCACCCCTCCACTTT. This codes for CASSLTPSSYNSPLHF.